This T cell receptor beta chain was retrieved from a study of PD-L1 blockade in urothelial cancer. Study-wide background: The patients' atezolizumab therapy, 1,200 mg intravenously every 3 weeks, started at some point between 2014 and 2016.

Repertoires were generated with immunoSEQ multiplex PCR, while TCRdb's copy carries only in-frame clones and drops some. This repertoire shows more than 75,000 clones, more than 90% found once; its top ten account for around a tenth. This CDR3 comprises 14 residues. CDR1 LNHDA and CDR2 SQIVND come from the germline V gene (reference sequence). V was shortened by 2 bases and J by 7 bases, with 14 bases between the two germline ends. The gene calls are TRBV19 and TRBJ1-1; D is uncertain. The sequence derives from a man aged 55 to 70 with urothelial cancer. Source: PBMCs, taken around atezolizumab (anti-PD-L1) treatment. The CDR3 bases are TGTGCCAGTAGTATACCAGTGGATAGAGGTGAAGCTTTCTTT. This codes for CASSIPVDRGEAFF. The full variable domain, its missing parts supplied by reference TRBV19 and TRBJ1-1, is DGGITQSPKYLFRKEGQNVTLSCEQNLNHDAMYWYRQDPGQGLRLIYYSQIVNDFQKGDIAEGYSVSREKKESFPLTVTSAQKNPTAFYLCASSIPVDRGEAFFGQGTRLTVV.